The TCR beta chain described here comes from a study of shared clonotypes between healthy human individuals (dated by TCRdb to 2019 to 2021). General notes on the study: The cohort comprised two women and three men aged 18 to 49 years. Per donor, three plates each were used for CD4 naive and CD4 memory, two for CD8 naive, and one for CD8 memory. To estimate repertoire size and how much clonotype sharing occurs between individuals, the study deeply sequenced the blood TCR repertoires of five healthy adults. Different laboratories and diverse techniques were used to prepare libraries and sequence TCR repertoires, to increase sequencing depth and limit assay-specific biases. Between about 0.8 and 9 billion PBMCs per donor were obtained by leukapheresis. What the research found in general, with its limitations: Compared with non-shared clonotypes, the clonotypes found in all four sorted-subset donors had higher generation probabilities. Rarefaction of sorted-subset datasets indicated incomplete sequencing despite the large sequencing depth. The small number of donors limited the genetic and exposure-history diversity represented. Pairwise subsampling led to the expectation that sequencing depth would affect the degree of clonotype sharing among donors. When several donors were compared, the shared fraction of clonotypes was roughly 5% for naive CD4, 3.5% to 4% for naive CD8, 2% to 2.5% for memory CD4, and roughly 0.4% for memory CD8. Only blood was sampled, and tissue TCR repertoires likely differ from those in blood. Estimated clonotype richness was generally larger for naive than for memory subsets.

Worth noting for this clone: What this receptor recognizes is not known. Base-call qualities are not available, and no considerably larger clone is one nucleotide away.

CDR1 and CDR2 were assigned from the germline V gene (reference sequence) as MNHEY and SMNVEV. V is clipped by 5 bases and J by 4 bases, and the sequence between their germline boundaries is 15 bases long. The CDR3, cysteine through phenylalanine, is 15 amino acids long. Only CDR3 DNA remains: 45 bases, in frame from the first base. CD8 naive samples consisted of CD45RO-negative cells that were positively selected for CCR7, yielding a CD45RA+CCR7+ population without TemRA cells. The donors were healthy, HIV-negative adults with no recently reported acute infections or vaccinations. Only Caucasian adults living in Nashville, Tennessee, USA were represented among the donors. Blood was obtained by leukapheresis, after which PBMCs were separated by Ficoll-Histopaque density gradient centrifugation and cryopreserved in liquid nitrogen vapor phase. Analytical flow cytometry was used to check the purity and quantity of every magnetically sorted T cell population. From each sorted fraction, genomic DNA was isolated and quantified by UV absorbance on a Nanodrop 2000c.

Using the deep immunoSEQ assay, TCR CDR3 regions were amplified from genomic DNA by multiplex PCR. Extracted genomic DNA from each cell subset was distributed evenly across all wells of several immunoSEQ 96-well plates, and each plate was treated as a replicate. For sorted subsets, each replicate PCR was loaded with about 0.2 ug genomic DNA, equivalent to approximately 27,000 T cell genomes. Purified libraries were quantified with a Qubit 3.0 fluorometer, sized on a Bioanalyzer 2100, and re-quantified with the KAPA Library Quantification kit. Every immunoSEQ 96-well plate was sequenced on a separate single-read 150-cycle Illumina NextSeq 550 flow cell. From the authors' description of their analysis: Because the immunoSEQ output included only junctional sequences and no quality scores, the filtering could not be the same as the filtering used for full-length reads. To assign V/J genes and CDR3, sequences were annotated using PyIR, a Python wrapper for IgBLAST v1.9, with IMGT germline references. Reads were filtered out if the reads had weak V/J assignments (E-value above 1e-6), no CDR3, stop codons, out-of-frame junctions, or ambiguous translated residues. V3J clonotypes were defined by identical inferred V gene, J gene, and CDR3 amino acid sequence. To compute the percentage overlap between repertoires, the number of shared unique clonotypes was divided by the size of the smaller repertoire. Three approaches were used to assess repertoire richness: RTK rarefaction, the Chao1 estimator, and Recon v2.1 estimates of unobserved clonotypes. Generation probabilities for all TCRbeta clonotypes obtained by the gDNA method from a handful of donors were computed using OLGA. In its TCRdb copy, this immuneACCESS table keeps in-frame sequences only and misses some clones. Where compared with another copy, unresolved V genes explain less than half of these, and the others have no known cause. The V and J calls and the clone size are those of that table, but D and trimming were determined from the DNA. This sample holds nearly 2 million clones; approximately 95% were observed only once. Approximately 1% of the sample goes to the ten largest clones.

The sequenced sample consisted of naive CD8+ T cells sorted from blood. This specimen's cell subset or site label, interpreted: CD45RA+CCR7+. The chain is encoded by TRBV27 joined to TRBJ1-5, with the D gene uncertain. The clonotype comes from a man aged 18 to 29 in good health. The CDR3 protein: CASSPIGPPNQPQHF. The sequence in DNA is TGTGCCAGCAGTCCGATAGGTCCCCCTAATCAGCCCCAGCATTTT.